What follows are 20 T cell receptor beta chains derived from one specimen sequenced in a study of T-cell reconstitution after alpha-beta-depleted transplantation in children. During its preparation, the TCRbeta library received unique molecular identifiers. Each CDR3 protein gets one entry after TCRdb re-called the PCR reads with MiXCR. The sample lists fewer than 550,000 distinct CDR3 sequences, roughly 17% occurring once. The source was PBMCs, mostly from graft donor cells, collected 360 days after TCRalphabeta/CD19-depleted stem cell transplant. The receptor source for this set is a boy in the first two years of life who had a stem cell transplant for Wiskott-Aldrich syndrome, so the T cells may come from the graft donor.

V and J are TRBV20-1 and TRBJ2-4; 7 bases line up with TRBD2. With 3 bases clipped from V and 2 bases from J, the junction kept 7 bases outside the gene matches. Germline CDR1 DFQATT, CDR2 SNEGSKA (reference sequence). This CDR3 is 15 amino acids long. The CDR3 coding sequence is TGCAGTGCTAGTAAAGGAGCGGGGACCAAAAACATTCAGTACTTC. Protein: CSASKGAGTKNIQYF.

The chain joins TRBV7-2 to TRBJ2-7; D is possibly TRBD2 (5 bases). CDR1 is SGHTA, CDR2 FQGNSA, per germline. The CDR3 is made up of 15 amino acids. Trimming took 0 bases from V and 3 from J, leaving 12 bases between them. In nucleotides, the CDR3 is TGTGCCAGCAGCTTAGCGGCTTGGGAGAACTACGAGCAGTACTTC. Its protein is CASSLAAWENYEQYF.

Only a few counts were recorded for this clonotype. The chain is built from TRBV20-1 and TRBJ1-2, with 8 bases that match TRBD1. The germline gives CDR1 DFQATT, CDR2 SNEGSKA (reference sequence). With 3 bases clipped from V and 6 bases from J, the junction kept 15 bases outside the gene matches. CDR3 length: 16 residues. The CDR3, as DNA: TGCAGTGCTAGTCGGAGCGCCGCGACAGGGGTTCATGGCTACACCTTC. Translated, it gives CSASRSAATGVHGYTF.

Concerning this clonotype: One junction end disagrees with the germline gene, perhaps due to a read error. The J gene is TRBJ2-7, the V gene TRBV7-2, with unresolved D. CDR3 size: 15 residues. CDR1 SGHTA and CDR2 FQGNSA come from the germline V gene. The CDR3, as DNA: TGTGCCAGCAACTTATGGCTTCAGTACTCCTACGAGCAGTACTTC. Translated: CASNLWLQYSYEQYF.

The CDR3 reads CASSLRQGAGRTQYF. CDR3 nucleotides: TGTGCCAGCTCGCTAAGACAGGGAGCAGGTCGCACCCAGTACTTC. This sequence joins TRBV18 and TRBJ2-5; TRBD1 aligns across 7 bases. This CDR3 is built from 15 residues. Germline CDR1 and CDR2: KGHSH and LQKENI. V lost 6 bases and J lost 8; bases outside the gene matches: 15.

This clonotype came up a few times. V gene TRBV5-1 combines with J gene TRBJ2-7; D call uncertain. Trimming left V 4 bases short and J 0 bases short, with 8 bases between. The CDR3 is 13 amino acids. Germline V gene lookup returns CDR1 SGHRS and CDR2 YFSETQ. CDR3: CASSVSLSYEQYF. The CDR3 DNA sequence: TGCGCCAGCAGCGTATCGCTCTCCTACGAGCAGTACTTC.

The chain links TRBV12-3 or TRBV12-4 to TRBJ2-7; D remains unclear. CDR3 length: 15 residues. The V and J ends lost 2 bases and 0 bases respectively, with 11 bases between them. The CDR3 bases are TGTGCCAGCAGTTTATACCAATCCCTCTCCTACGAGCAGTACTTC. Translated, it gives CASSLYQSLSYEQYF.

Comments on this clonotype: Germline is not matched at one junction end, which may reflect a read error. The CDR3, as DNA: TGTGCCAGCAGTTACCAGAGGAACTTC. Its protein is CASSYQRNF. The chain carries TRBV6-5 and TRBJ2-4, with no clear D. Germline V gene data show CDR1 as MNHEY and CDR2 as SVGAGI. The CDR3 is made up of 9 amino acids.

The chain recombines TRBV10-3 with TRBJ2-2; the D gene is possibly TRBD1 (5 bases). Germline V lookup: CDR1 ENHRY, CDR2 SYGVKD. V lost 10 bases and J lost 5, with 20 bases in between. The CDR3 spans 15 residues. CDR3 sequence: CATRTDSLLTGELFF. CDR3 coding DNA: TGTGCCACCCGAACCGACAGCCTTTTGACCGGGGAGCTGTTTTTT.

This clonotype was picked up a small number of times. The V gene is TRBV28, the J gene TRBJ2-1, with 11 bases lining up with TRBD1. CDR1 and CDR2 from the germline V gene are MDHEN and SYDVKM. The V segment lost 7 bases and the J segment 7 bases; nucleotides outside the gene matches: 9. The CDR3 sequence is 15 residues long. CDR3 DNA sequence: TGTGCCAGCACACTAGGGACAGGGGGATGGAATGAGCAGTTCTTC. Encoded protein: CASTLGTGGWNEQFF.

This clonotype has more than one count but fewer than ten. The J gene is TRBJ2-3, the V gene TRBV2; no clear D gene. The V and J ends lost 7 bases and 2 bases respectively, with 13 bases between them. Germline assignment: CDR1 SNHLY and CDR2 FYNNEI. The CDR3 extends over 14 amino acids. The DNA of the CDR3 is TGTGCCAGCAAAGGAGATTTTTCCACAGATACGCAGTATTTT. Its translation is CASKGDFSTDTQYF.

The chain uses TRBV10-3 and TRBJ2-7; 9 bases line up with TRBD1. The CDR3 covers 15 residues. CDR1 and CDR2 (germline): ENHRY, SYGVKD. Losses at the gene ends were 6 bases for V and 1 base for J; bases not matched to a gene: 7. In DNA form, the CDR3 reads TGTGCCATCAGCAGGGGGACAGGGACGTCCTACGAGCAGTACTTC. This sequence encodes CAISRGTGTSYEQYF.

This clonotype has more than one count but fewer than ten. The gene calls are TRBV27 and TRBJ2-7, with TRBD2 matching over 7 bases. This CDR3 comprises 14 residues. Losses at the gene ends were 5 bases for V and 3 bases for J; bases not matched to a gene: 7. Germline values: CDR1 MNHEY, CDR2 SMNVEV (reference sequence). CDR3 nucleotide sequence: TGTGCCAGCAGTCCCTCGGGACTATACTACGAGCAGTACTTC. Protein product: CASSPSGLYYEQYF.

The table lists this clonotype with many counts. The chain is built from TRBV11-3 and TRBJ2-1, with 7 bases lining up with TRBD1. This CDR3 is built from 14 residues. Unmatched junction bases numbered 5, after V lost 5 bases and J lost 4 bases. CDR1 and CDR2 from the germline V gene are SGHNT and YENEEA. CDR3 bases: TGTGCCAGCAGCCCTCGGACAGGATACAATGAGCAGTTCTTC. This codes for CASSPRTGYNEQFF.

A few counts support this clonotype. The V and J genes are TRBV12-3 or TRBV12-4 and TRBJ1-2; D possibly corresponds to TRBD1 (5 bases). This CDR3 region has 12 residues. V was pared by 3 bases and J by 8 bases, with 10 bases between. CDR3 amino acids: CASSLTAMGYTF. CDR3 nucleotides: TGTGCCAGCAGTTTGACAGCCATGGGCTACACCTTC.

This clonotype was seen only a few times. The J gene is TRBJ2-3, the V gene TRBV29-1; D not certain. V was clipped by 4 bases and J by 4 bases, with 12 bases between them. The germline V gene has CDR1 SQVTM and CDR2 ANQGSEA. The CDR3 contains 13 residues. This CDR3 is CSVARTASDTQYF. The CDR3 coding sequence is TGCAGCGTTGCCCGGACCGCATCAGATACGCAGTATTTT.

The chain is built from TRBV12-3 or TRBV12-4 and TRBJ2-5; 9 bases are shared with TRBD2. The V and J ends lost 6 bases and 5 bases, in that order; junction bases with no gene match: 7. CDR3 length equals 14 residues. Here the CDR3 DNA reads TGTGCCAGCAGCATCTTGGCGGGAGGGGAGACCCAGTACTTC. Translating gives CASSILAGGETQYF.

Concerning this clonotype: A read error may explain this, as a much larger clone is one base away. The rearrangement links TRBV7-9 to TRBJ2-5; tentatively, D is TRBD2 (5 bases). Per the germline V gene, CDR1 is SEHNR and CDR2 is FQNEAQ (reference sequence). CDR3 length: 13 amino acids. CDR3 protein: CASSHEGGEAQYF. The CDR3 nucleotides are TGTGCCAGCAGCCACGAGGGTGGAGAGGCCCAGTACTTC.

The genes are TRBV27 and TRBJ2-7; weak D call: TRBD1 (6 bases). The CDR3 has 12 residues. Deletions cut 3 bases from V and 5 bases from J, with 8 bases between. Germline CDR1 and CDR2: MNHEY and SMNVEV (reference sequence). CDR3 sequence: CASSLRGNEQYF. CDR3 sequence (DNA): TGTGCCAGCAGTTTGAGGGGGAACGAGCAGTACTTC.

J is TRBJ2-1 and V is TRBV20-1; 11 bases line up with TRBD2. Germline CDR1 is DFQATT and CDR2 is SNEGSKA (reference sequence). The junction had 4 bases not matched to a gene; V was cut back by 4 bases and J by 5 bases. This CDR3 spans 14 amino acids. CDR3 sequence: CSAIRLAGNNEQFF. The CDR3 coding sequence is TGCAGTGCTATTAGACTAGCGGGAAACAATGAGCAGTTCTTC.